This T cell receptor beta chain was documented in a study of cytomegalovirus exposure and HLA in healthy donors. Overall study findings and caveats: Reports state that TCR beta sequences accurately predicted most subjects' HLA-A and HLA-B alleles.

On this clone itself: The antigen is unknown.

CDR3 length: 14 residues. Germline-derived CDR1 and CDR2 are GTSNPN and SVGIG (reference sequence). V shed 3 bases and J shed 7 bases, with 16 bases lying between them. The PCR had 60 Vbeta and 13 Jbeta primers. Only in-frame clones appear in the TCRdb table, and some are missing; sequencing was by immunoSEQ multiplex PCR. The table shows 230,000 or so clones, with over 90% occurring only once. This TCR derives from a girl aged 2-15 years in good health and CMV-seronegative. The sequenced material came from PBMCs. The gene calls are TRBV30 and TRBJ2-1, with a possible D match to TRBD1 (7 bases). CDR3 in DNA: TGTGCCTGGAGGGTAGCGGCAGGGGGGAATGAGCAGTTCTTC. Translated, it gives CAWRVAAGGNEQFF. The complete variable domain, with remaining parts taken from reference TRBV30 and TRBJ2-1, reads SQTIHQWPATLVQPVGSPLSLECTVEGTSNPNLYWYRQAAGRGLQLLFYSVGIGQISSEVPQNLSASRPQDRQFILSSKKLLLSDSGFYLCAWRVAAGGNEQFFGPGTRLTVL.